This T cell receptor (beta chain) was sequenced during a study of response to subunit inactivated influenza vaccine. MiXCR, applied by TCRdb to the RT-PCR reads, yields one record per CDR3 protein. The repertoire holds about 700,000 distinct CDR3 sequences, with about 15% as singletons. Study-wide points: There was a suggestion from the authors that each seasonal influenza vaccination recruits few new T cells.

The V gene lost 2 bases and the J gene lost 1 base, with 14 bases spanning the gap. CDR1 and CDR2 from the germline V gene are SGHDN and FVKESK. This CDR3 contains 16 residues. Notes on this clonotype: The antigen remains undetermined.

Here the sequenced sample was PBMCs from blood, taken approximately 15 days before vaccination. The sequence was obtained from a man over 45 who received an inactivated influenza vaccine. This chain uses TRBV14 with TRBJ1-1; no firm D call. CDR3 nucleotides: TGTGCCAGCAGCCAAACGAAGGGTCTCTCGAACACTGAAGCTTTCTTT. Encoded protein: CASSQTKGLSNTEAFF. Looking up the rest from reference TRBV14 and TRBJ1-1 gives the full variable domain: EAGVTQFPSHSVIEKGQTVTLRCDPISGHDNLYWYRRVMGKEIKFLLHFVKESKQDESGMPNNRFLAERTGGTYSTLKVQPAELEDSGVYFCASSQTKGLSNTEAFFGQGTRLTVV.